The source of this T cell receptor (beta chain) is a study of shared clonotypes between healthy human individuals. In germline, CDR1 is SGHTA, CDR2 FQGTGA. Trimming left V 4 bases short and J 4 bases short, with 10 bases between. The length of the CDR3 is 13 residues. Profiling relied on immunoSEQ multiplex PCR, and the TCRdb table lists in-frame clones only, not all of them. Of about 560,000 clones detected, around 81% appear once; the ten largest clones hold about 12%. The clonotype comes from a woman between 40 and 55 years old in good health. Some clones in this sample may be carry-over from other donors' samples. The chain links TRBV7-3 to TRBJ1-1; D is undetermined. Sequenced: PBMCs. The CDR3 bases are TGTGCCAGCAGCTCCGGGTCTGGCACTGAAGCTTTCTTT. Translation gives CASSSGSGTEAFF.